This T cell receptor (beta chain) was recovered during a study of OX40 agonist ivuxolimab in advanced cancers. Study results and limitations: Both CD4+ and CD8+ T cell populations in blood had undergone clonal expansion by week 6 at 0.1 to 3.0 mg/kg. It was also the case that some nonresponders had low normalized T-cell clonal expansion. Researchers did not establish what antigens the expanded peripheral T cells target. CD8+ T cells showed, on average, more clonal expansion than CD4+ cells.

Assay: immunoSEQ multiplex PCR; the TCRdb copy retains only in-frame clones and omits some. The sample shows 60,000 to 70,000 clones, about 88% of them seen only once. Germline CDR1 SGHRS, CDR2 YFSETQ. Trimming left V 0 bases short and J 3 bases short, with 13 bases between. This CDR3 comprises 15 residues. As to this clone: Antigen specificity is unknown.

The receptor was isolated from an adult with an advanced solid tumor such as melanoma, head and neck, liver or kidney cancer. This chain joins TRBV5-1 and TRBJ2-7, with TRBD2 as a possible D gene (5 bases). The starting material was CD4+ or CD8+ T cells sorted from blood, obtained in a trial of the OX40 agonist ivuxolimab. CDR3: CASSLGASRNYEQYF. The CDR3, as DNA: TGCGCCAGCAGCTTGGGAGCTAGCAGGAACTACGAGCAGTACTTC.